The entry below describes one T cell receptor beta chain. Its antigen is currently unknown. The germline gives CDR1 SGHKS, CDR2 YYEKEE (reference sequence). The CDR3 sequence is 16 residues long. The junction had 10 bases not matched to a gene; V was cut back by 3 bases and J by 5 bases. This sample stems from a study of T cells after posttransplantation cyclophosphamide. Whole-study findings and limits: Recipient CMV seropositivity and CMV reactivation strongly tracked TRB clonality. TRB overlap between skin or GI tissue T cells and blood was limited.

Cyclophosphamide on days +3 and +4 followed busulfan-fludarabine conditioning and a marrow graft. Profiling relied on immunoSEQ multiplex PCR, and the TCRdb table lists in-frame clones only, not all of them. The table lists fewer than 20,000 clones, roughly 70% of them singletons. Sequencing was performed on PBMCs, taken after an allogeneic stem cell transplant with post-transplant cyclophosphamide. V usage is TRBV5-5 and J usage is TRBJ2-1; 8 bases line up with TRBD1. This TCR was recovered from a male patient in his 30s who received an allogeneic stem cell transplant from a related donor, was CMV-positive, and had acute GVHD only. Some T cells here may be from the graft donor. Here the CDR3 DNA reads TGTGCCAGCAGCTCAAACCCTGGGACAGGTCACAATGAGCAGTTCTTC. Translation gives CASSSNPGTGHNEQFF.